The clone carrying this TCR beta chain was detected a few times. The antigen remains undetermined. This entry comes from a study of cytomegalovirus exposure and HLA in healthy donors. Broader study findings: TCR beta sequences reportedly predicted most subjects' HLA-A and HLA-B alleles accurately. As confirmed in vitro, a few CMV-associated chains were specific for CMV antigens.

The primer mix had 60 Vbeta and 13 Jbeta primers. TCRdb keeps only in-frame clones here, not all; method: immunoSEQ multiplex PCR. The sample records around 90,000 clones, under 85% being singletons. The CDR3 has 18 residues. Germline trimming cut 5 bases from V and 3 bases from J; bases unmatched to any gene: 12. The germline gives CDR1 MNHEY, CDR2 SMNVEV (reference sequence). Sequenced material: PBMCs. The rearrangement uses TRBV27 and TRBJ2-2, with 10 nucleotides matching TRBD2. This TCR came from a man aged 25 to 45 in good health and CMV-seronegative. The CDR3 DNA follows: TGTGCCAGCAGTCCCTTCGGCGGTACTAGCGGGGACACCGGGGAGCTGTTTTTT. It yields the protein CASSPFGGTSGDTGELFF.